The 5 T cell receptor beta chains presented below share a single source sample, sequenced in a study of cytomegalovirus exposure and HLA in healthy donors. 60 Vbeta and 13 Jbeta primers were used in PCR. Profiling relied on immunoSEQ multiplex PCR, and the TCRdb table lists in-frame clones only, not all of them. The data show 150,000 or so clones, roughly 79% seen once. Source material: PBMCs. These receptors all stem from a woman between 40 and 50 years old in good health and CMV-seronegative.

The chain is built from TRBV5-6 and TRBJ1-1, with a weak D call TRBD1 (5 bases). Looked up from germline, CDR1 is SGHDT and CDR2 is YYEEEE. V lost 0 bases, J lost 11 bases, and 14 bases lay in between. This CDR3 has 13 amino acids. In DNA, the CDR3 is TGTGCCAGCAGCTTGGGGGCAGGGTTCGAGGCTTTCTTT. This gives the protein CASSLGAGFEAFF. Full variable domain (remainder filled in from reference TRBV5-6 and TRBJ1-1): DAGVTQSPTHLIKTRGQQVTLRCSPKSGHDTVSWYQQALGQGPQFIFQYYEEEERQRGNFPDRFSGHQFPNYSSELNVNALLLGDSALYLCASSLGAGFEAFFGQGTRLTVV.

The chain employs TRBV30 and TRBJ2-3; TRBD2 aligns across 7 bases. The germline V gene has CDR1 GTSNPN and CDR2 SVGIG (reference sequence). The CDR3 covers 15 residues. With 0 bases clipped from V and 1 base from J, the junction kept 4 bases outside the gene matches. The chain's CDR3 is CAWSVAGAGTDTQYF. The DNA for the CDR3 is TGTGCCTGGAGTGTCGCGGGAGCGGGCACAGATACGCAGTATTTT.

This chain links TRBV5-8 with TRBJ1-5, with 7 bases lining up with TRBD1. CDR3 length equals 16 residues. Trimming removed 4 bases from V and 2 bases from J; junction bases left unmatched: 9. Germline assignment: CDR1 SGHTS and CDR2 YDEGEE. The CDR3 DNA sequence: TGTGCCAGCAGCCATTCCGGGACAGATGGCAATCAGCCCCAGCATTTT. Encoded protein: CASSHSGTDGNQPQHF.

This CDR3 reads CAPRGSSGYTF. The CDR3 DNA sequence: TGTGCCCCCAGGGGGTCTAGCGGCTACACCTTC. The gene calls are TRBV7-8 and TRBJ1-2; TRBD1 aligns across 7 bases. The germline CDR1 and CDR2 sequences are SGHVS and FQNEAQ. J gave up 8 bases and V 11 bases, and 8 bases lay outside the gene matches. The CDR3 extends over 11 amino acids.

CDR3 in amino acids: CASSVAGYGYTF. The DNA for the CDR3 is TGTGCCAGTAGTGTGGCAGGGTATGGCTACACCTTC. The genes are TRBV19 and TRBJ1-2; a possible D gene is TRBD1 (5 bases). The V end was cut by 5 bases, the J end by 5 bases, with 9 bases between. The CDR3 covers 12 residues. Germline V lookup: CDR1 LNHDA, CDR2 SQIVND (reference sequence).